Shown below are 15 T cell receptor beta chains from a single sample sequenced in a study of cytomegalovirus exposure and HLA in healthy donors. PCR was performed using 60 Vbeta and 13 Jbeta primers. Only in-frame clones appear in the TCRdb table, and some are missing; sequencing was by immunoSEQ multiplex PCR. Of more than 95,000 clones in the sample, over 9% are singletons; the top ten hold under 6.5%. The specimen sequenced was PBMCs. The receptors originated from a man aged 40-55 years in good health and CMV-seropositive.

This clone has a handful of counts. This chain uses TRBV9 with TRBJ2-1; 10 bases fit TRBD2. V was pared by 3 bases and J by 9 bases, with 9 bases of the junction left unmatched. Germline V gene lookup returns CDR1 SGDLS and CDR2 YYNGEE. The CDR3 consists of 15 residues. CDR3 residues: CASSGRSGREGEQFF. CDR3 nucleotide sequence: TGTGCCAGCAGCGGGAGAAGCGGGAGGGAGGGTGAGCAGTTCTTC.

The CDR3 DNA reads as TGTGCCTGGAGTGAGGAGGGGCAACTGTTTTTT. It specifies CAWSEEGQLFF. This chain uses TRBV30 with TRBJ1-4, with TRBD1 as a possible D gene (5 bases). The CDR3 covers 11 residues. Trimming removed 1 base at V and 12 bases at J, with 9 bases between. Germline V gives CDR1 GTSNPN, CDR2 SVGIG (reference sequence).

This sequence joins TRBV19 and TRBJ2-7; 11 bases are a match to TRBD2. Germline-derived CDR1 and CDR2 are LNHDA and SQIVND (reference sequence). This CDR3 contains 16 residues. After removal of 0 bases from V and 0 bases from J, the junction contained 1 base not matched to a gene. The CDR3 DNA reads TGTGCCAGTAGTATAGAGGGGACTAGCGGCTCCTACGAGCAGTACTTC. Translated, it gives CASSIEGTSGSYEQYF.

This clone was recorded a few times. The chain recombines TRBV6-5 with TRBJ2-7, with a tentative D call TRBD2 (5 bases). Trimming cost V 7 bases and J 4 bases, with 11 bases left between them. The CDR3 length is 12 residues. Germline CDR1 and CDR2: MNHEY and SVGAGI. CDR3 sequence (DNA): TGTGCCAGCAAAAGCGGAATATACGAGCAGTACTTC. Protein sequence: CASKSGIYEQYF.

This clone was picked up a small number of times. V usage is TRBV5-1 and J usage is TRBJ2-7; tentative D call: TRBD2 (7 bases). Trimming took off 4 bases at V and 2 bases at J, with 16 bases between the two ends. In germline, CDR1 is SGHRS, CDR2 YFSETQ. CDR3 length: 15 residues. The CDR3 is CASSERGGKAYEQYF. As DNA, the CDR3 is TGCGCCAGCAGCGAAAGGGGGGGGAAGGCCTACGAGCAGTACTTC.

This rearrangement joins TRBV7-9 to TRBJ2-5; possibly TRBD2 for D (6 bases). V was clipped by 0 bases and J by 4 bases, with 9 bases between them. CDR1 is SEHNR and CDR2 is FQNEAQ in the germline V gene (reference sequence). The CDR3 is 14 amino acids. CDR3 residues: CASSLAGGRETQYF. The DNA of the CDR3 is TGTGCCAGCAGCTTAGCGGGAGGAAGAGAGACCCAGTACTTC.

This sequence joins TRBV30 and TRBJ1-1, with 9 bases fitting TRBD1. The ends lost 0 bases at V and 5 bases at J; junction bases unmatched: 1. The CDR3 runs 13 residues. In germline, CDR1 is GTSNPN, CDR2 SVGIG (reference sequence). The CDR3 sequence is CAWSVGQGTEAFF. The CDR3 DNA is TGTGCCTGGAGTGTAGGACAGGGGACTGAAGCTTTCTTT.

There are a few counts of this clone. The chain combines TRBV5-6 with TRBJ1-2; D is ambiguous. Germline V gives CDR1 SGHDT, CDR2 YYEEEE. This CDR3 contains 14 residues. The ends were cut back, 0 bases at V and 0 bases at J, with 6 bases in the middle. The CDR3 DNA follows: TGTGCCAGCAGCTTGGTGGGCTCTAACTATGGCTACACCTTC. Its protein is CASSLVGSNYGYTF.

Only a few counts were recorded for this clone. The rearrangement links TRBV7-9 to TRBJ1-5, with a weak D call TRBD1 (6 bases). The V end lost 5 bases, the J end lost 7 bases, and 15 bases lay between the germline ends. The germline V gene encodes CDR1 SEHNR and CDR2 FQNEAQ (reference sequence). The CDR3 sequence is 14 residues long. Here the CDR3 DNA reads TGTGCCAGCAGCCCCACAGGGACATACCAGCCCCAGCATTTT. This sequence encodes CASSPTGTYQPQHF.

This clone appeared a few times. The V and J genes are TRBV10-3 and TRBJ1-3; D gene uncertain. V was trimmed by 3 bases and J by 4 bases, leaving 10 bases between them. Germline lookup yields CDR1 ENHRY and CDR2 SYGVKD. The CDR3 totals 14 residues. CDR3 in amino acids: CAISEPREGNTIYF. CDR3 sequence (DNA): TGTGCCATCAGTGAACCCCGAGAGGGAAACACCATATATTTT.

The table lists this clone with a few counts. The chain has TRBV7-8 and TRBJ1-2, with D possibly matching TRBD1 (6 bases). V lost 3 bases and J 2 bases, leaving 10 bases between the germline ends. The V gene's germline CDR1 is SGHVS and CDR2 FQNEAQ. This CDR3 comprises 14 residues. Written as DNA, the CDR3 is TGTGCCAGCAGCTTGGTCCAGGGGAACTATGGCTACACCTTC. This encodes CASSLVQGNYGYTF.

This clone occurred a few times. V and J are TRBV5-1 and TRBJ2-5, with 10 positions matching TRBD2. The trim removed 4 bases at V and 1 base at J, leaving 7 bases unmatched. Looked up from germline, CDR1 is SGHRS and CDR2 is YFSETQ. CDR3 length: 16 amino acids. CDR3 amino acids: CASSPITSGVQETQYF. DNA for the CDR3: TGCGCCAGCAGCCCAATTACTAGCGGGGTCCAAGAGACCCAGTACTTC.

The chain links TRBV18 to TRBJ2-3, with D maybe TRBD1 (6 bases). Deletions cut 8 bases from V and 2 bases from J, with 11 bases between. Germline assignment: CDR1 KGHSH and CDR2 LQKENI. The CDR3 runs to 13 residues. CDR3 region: CASQQGPTDTQYF. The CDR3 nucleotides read TGTGCCAGCCAACAGGGTCCCACAGATACGCAGTATTTT.

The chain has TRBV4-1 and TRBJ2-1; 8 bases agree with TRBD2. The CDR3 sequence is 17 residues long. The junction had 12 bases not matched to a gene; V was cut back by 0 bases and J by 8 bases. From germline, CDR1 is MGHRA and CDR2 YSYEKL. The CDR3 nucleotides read TGCGCCAGCAGCCAAGATTTGACGGGAGGGTTTAAGGATGAGCAGTTCTTC. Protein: CASSQDLTGGFKDEQFF.

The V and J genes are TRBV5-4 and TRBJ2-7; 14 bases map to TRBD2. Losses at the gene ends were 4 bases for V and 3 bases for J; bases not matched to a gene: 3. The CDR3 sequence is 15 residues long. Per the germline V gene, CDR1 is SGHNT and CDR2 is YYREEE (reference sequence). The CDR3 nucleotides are TGTGCCAGCAGCACCGGACTAGCGGGAGGCTACGAGCAGTACTTC. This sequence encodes CASSTGLAGGYEQYF.